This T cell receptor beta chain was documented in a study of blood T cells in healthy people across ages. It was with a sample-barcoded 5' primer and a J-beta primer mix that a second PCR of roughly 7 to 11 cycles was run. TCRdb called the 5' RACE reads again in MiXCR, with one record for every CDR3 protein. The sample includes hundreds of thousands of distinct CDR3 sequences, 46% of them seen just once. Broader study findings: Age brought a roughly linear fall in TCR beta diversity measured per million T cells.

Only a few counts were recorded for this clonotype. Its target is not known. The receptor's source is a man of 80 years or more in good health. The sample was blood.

The CDR3, as DNA: TGTGCCAGCAGCGATCCGAACCGGGACAAGACTTATGGCTACACCTTC. It encodes CASSDPNRDKTYGYTF. The J gene is TRBJ1-2, the V gene TRBV28, with a possible D match to TRBD1 (6 bases). This CDR3 spans 16 amino acids. Trimming took 6 bases from V and 5 from J, leaving 22 bases between them. Germline CDR1 and CDR2: MDHEN and SYDVKM.